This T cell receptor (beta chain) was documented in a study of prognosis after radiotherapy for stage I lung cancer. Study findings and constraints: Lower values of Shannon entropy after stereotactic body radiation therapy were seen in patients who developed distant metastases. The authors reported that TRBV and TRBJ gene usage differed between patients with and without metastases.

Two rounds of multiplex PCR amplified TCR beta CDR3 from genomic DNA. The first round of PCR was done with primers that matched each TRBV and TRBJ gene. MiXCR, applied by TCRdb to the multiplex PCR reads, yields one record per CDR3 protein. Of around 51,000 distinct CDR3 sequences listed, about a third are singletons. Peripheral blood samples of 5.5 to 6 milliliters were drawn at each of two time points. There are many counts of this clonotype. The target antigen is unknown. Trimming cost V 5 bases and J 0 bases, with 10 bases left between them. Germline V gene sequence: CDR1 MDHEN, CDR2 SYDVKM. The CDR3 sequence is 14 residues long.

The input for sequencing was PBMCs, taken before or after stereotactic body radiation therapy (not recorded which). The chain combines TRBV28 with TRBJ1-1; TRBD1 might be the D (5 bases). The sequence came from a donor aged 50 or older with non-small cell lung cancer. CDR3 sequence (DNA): TGTGCCAGCAGTATAGGACAAATGAACACTGAAGCTTTCTTT. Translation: CASSIGQMNTEAFF.